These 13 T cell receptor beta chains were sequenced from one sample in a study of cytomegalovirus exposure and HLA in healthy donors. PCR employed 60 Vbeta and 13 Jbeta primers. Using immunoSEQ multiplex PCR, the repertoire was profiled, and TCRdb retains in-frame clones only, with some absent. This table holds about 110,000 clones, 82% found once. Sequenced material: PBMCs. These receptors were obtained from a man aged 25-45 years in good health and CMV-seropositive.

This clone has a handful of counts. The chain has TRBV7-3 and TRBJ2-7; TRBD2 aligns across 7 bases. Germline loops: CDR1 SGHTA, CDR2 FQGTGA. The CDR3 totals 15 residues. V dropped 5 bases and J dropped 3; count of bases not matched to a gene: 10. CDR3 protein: CASSASGLQDYEQYF. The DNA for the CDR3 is TGTGCCAGCAGCGCCTCGGGACTACAGGACTACGAGCAGTACTTC.

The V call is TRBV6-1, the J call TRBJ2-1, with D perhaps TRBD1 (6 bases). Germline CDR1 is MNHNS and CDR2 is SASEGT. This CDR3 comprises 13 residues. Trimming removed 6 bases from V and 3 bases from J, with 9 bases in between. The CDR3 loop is CASRLQGYNEQFF. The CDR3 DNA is TGTGCCAGCAGATTACAGGGCTACAATGAGCAGTTCTTC.

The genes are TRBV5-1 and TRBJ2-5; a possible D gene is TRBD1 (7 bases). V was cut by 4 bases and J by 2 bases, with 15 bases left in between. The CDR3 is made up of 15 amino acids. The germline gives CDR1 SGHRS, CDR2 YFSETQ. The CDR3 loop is CASSGGTAIQETQYF. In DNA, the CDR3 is TGCGCCAGCAGCGGAGGGACAGCGATACAAGAGACCCAGTACTTC.

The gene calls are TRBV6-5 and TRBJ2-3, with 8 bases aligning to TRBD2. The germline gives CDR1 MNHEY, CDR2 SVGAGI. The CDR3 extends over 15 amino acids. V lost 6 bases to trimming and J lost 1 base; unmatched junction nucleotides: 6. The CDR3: CASSPLAGRTDTQYF. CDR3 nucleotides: TGTGCCAGCAGCCCGCTAGCGGGCCGCACAGATACGCAGTATTTT.

Written as DNA, the CDR3 is TGTGCCAGCAGCGAACGGACAGGGGTGGGAGATACGCAGTATTTT. The encoded protein is CASSERTGVGDTQYF. The chain is built from TRBV9 and TRBJ2-3; 9 nucleotides agree with TRBD1. Trimming took 3 bases from V and 5 from J; bases not matched to a gene: 7. CDR1 is SGDLS and CDR2 is YYNGEE in the germline V gene. The CDR3 totals 15 residues.

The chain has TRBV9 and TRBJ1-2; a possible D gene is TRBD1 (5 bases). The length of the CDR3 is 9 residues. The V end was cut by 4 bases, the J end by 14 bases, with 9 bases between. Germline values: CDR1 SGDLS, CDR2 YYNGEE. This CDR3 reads CASSLSGTF. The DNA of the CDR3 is TGTGCCAGCAGCCTCTCAGGGACCTTC.

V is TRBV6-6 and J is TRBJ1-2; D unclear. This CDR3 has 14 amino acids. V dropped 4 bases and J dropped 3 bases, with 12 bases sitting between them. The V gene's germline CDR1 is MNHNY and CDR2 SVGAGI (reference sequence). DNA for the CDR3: TGTGCCAGCAGTTTTACACCAGAAGACTATGGCTACACCTTC. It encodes CASSFTPEDYGYTF.

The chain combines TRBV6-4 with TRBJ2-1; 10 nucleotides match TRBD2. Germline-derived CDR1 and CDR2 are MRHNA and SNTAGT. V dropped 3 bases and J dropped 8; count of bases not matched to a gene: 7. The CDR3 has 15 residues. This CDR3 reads CASSEASGSLYEQFF. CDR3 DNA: TGTGCCAGCAGTGAGGCTAGCGGGAGTTTGTATGAGCAGTTCTTC.

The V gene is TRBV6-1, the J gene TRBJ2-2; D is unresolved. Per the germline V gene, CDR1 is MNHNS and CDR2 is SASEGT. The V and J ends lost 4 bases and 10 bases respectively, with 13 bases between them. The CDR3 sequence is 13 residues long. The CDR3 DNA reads TGTGCCAGCAGTGGCTTATTCAGTTTGGAGCTGTTTTTT. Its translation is CASSGLFSLELFF.

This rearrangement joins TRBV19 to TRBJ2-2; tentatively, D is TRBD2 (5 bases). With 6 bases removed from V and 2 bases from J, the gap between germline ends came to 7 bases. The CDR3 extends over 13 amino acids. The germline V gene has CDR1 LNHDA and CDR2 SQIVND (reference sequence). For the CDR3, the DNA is TGTGCCAGTAGCAGGACTAACACCGGGGAGCTGTTTTTT. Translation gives CASSRTNTGELFF.

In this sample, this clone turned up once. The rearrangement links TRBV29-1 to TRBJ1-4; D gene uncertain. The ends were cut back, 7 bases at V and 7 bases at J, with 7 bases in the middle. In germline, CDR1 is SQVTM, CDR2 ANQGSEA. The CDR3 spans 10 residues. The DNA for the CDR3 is TGCAGCGCCTTATTTGAAAAACTGTTTTTT. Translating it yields CSALFEKLFF.

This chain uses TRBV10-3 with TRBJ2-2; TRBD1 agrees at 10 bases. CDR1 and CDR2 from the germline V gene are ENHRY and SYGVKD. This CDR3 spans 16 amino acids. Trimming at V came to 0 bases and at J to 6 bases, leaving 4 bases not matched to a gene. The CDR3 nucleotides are TGTGCCATCAGTGAGTCATCGGGACAGGGGTCCGGGGAGCTGTTTTTT. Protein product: CAISESSGQGSGELFF.

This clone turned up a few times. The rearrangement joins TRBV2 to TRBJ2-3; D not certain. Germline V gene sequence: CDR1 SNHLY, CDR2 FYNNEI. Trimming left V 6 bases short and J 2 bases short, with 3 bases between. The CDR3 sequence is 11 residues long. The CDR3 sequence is CASSLTDTQYF. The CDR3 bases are TGTGCCAGCAGCCTCACAGATACGCAGTATTTT.